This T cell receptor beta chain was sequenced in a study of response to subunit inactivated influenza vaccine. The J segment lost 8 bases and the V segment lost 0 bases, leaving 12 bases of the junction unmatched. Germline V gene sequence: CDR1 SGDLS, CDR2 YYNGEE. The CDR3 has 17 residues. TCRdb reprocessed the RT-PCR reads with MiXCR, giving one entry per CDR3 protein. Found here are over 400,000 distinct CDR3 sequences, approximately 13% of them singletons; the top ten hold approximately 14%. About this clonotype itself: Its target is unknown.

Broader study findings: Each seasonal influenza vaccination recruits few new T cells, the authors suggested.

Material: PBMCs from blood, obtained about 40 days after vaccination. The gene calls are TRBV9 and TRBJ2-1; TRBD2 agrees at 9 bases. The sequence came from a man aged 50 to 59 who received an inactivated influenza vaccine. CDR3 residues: CASSVAARAGGPYEQFF. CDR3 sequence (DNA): TGTGCCAGCAGCGTAGCAGCCAGGGCGGGGGGGCCGTATGAGCAGTTCTTC.